The next 3 T cell receptor beta chains were all read from a single sample in a study of cytomegalovirus exposure and HLA in healthy donors. PCR employed 60 Vbeta and 13 Jbeta primers. Data came from immunoSEQ multiplex PCR; TCRdb stores just in-frame clones and leaves some out. Of 95,000 to 150,000 clones listed, around 86% are singletons. The sequenced sample was PBMCs. These TCRs come from a woman between 40 and 50 years old in good health and CMV-seronegative.

V usage is TRBV7-2 and J usage is TRBJ1-2, with TRBD1 matching 7 bases. The CDR3 length is 14 residues. J was trimmed by 2 bases and V by 5 bases; bases with no gene match: 5. Germline V gene data show CDR1 as SGHTA and CDR2 as FQGNSA. The CDR3 coding sequence is TGTGCCAGCAGCACGCCGACAGGGAACTATGGCTACACCTTC. Translating gives CASSTPTGNYGYTF.

The chain uses TRBV5-1 and TRBJ2-5; 8 nucleotides line up with TRBD2. The CDR3 contains 16 residues. J lost 4 bases, V lost 0 bases, and 8 bases had no gene match. Germline V lookup: CDR1 SGHRS, CDR2 YFSETQ. The CDR3 DNA reads TGCGCCAGCAGCTTGGAGTTTGCGGGGGGTGGAGAGACCCAGTACTTC. As protein: CASSLEFAGGGETQYF.

The rearrangement links TRBV7-9 to TRBJ1-2; 8 bases map to TRBD1. The ends lost 5 bases at V and 4 bases at J; junction bases unmatched: 12. Per the germline V gene, CDR1 is SEHNR and CDR2 is FQNEAQ (reference sequence). The CDR3 consists of 16 residues. The CDR3 region has the DNA TGTGCCAGCAGCGTAGGGGGTACAGGGGGTGGCTATGGCTACACCTTC. Protein sequence: CASSVGGTGGGYGYTF.